Shown below are 23 T cell receptor beta chains from a single sample sequenced in a study of identical twins. Via MiXCR, TCRdb re-called the 5' RACE reads, giving one row per CDR3 protein. The sample holds 690,000 or so distinct CDR3 sequences, around 5.7% seen once. The sample consisted of naive T cells sorted from blood. These receptors all come from a man between 18 and 29 years old in good health.

This clonotype was detected many times. V is TRBV6-1 and J is TRBJ2-5; D remains unclear. V was clipped by 5 bases and J by 5 bases, with 18 bases between them. The CDR3 covers 15 residues. Germline CDR1 MNHNS, CDR2 SASEGT. CDR3 nucleotide sequence: TGTGCCAGCAGTCCTCTAGATATCGTTGGGGAGACCCAGTACTTC. Translation: CASSPLDIVGETQYF.

This clonotype was detected many times. The chain has TRBV12-3 or TRBV12-4 and TRBJ2-5; D is uncertain. The V end was cut by 6 bases, the J end by 2 bases, with 7 bases between. The CDR3 totals 12 residues. CDR3 DNA: TGTGCCAGCAGCCAATATCAAGAGACCCAGTACTTC. Protein sequence: CASSQYQETQYF.

The gene calls are TRBV7-9 and TRBJ1-4, with D possibly matching TRBD1 (5 bases). The CDR3 consists of 15 residues. V lost 5 bases to trimming and J lost 5 bases, with 15 bases between them. Germline assignment: CDR1 SEHNR and CDR2 FQNEAQ (reference sequence). The CDR3 loop reads CASSRGDGPNEKLFF. As DNA, the CDR3 is TGTGCCAGCAGCCGTGGGGACGGACCAAATGAAAAACTGTTTTTT. The whole variable domain, remainder taken from reference TRBV7-9 and TRBJ1-4, is DTGVSQNPRHKITKRGQNVTFRCDPISEHNRLYWYRQTLGQGPEFLTYFQNEAQLEKSRLLSDRFSAERPKGSFSTLEIQRTEQGDSAMYLCASSRGDGPNEKLFFGSGTQLSVL.

This clonotype has at least ten counts. V usage is TRBV7-2 and J usage is TRBJ2-1; D is unclear. There are 12 residues in the CDR3. Between the trimmed V and J ends, which lost 7 bases and 6 bases, there was a span of 10 bases. The germline V gene encodes CDR1 SGHTA and CDR2 FQGNSA. The CDR3 DNA follows: TGTGCCAGCACGATACTGGGCAATGAGCAGTTCTTC. It yields the protein CASTILGNEQFF.

This clonotype was detected a few times. This chain links TRBV5-1 with TRBJ2-1; 7 bases are shared with TRBD2. The CDR3 covers 14 residues. Germline CDR1 reads SGHRS; CDR2 reads YFSETQ. The V segment lost 5 bases and the J segment 7 bases; nucleotides outside the gene matches: 9. The CDR3 region is CASRDPRGGNEQFF. As DNA, the CDR3 is TGCGCCAGCAGGGACCCCCGCGGGGGTAATGAGCAGTTCTTC. The variable domain in full, completed from reference TRBV5-1 and TRBJ2-1, reads KAGVTQTPRYLIKTRGQQVTLSCSPISGHRSVSWYQQTPGQGLQFLFEYFSETQRNKGNFPGRFSGRQFSNSRSEMNVSTLELGDSALYLCASRDPRGGNEQFFGPGTRLTVL.

V usage is TRBV20-1 and J usage is TRBJ2-1, with 10 bases identical to TRBD1. J was trimmed by 5 bases and V by 5 bases; bases with no gene match: 9. Germline CDR1 DFQATT, CDR2 SNEGSKA (reference sequence). This CDR3 is 15 amino acids long. The CDR3 sequence: CSALTGTGVNNEQFF. CDR3 DNA: TGCAGTGCTCTAACCGGGACAGGGGTAAACAATGAGCAGTTCTTC.

On this clonotype itself: Since a much larger clone is just one base distant, this may be a read error. J is TRBJ2-5 and V is TRBV5-1; D perhaps matches TRBD1 (5 bases). The germline gives CDR1 SGHRS, CDR2 YFSETQ. The V gene lost 1 base and the J gene lost 4 bases, with 11 bases spanning the gap. The length of the CDR3 is 14 residues. The CDR3 reads CASSLPAGLETQYF. CDR3 sequence (DNA): TGCGCCAGCAGCTTGCCTGCAGGGCTAGAGACCCAGTACTTC.

There are many counts of this clonotype. The V call is TRBV28, the J call TRBJ2-1, with 9 nucleotides matching TRBD1. Germline assignment: CDR1 MDHEN and CDR2 SYDVKM. The CDR3 consists of 16 residues. V lost 6 bases to trimming and J lost 3 bases; unmatched junction nucleotides: 9. The CDR3 bases are TGTGCCAGCAGCTTCGAGGGACAGGGTTACTACAATGAGCAGTTCTTC. Residues: CASSFEGQGYYNEQFF.

This clonotype occurred many times. This sequence joins TRBV12-3 or TRBV12-4 and TRBJ2-7, with 10 bases that match TRBD1. V shed 8 bases, J shed 4 bases, and the junction held 11 bases outside the gene matches. The CDR3 is 15 residues long. CDR3 in DNA: TGTGCCAGCTCCGTAACCGGGACAGGGGCATACGAGCAGTACTTC. Protein: CASSVTGTGAYEQYF.

A word on this clonotype: With a much larger clone just one base away, this may be a read error. The chain employs TRBV12-3 or TRBV12-4 and TRBJ2-7, with 9 bases lining up with TRBD2. This CDR3 has 17 residues. V shed 2 bases, J shed 2 bases, and the junction held 10 bases outside the gene matches. The chain's CDR3 is CASSLSGSGRSAYEQYF. In nucleotides, the CDR3 is TGTGCCAGCAGTTTAAGCGGTAGCGGGAGATCAGCCTACGAGCAGTACTTC.

In this sample, this clonotype turned up many times. The chain links TRBV12-3 or TRBV12-4 to TRBJ2-5; 9 bases match TRBD1. The V gene end was trimmed by 4 bases and the J gene end by 4 bases; junction bases not matched to a gene: 1. This CDR3 region has 13 residues. The CDR3 DNA is TGTGCCAGCAGTTGGGACAGGGTAGAGACCCAGTACTTC. Its translation is CASSWDRVETQYF.

This clonotype was detected many times. This chain joins TRBV29-1 and TRBJ2-7; D is uncertain. Germline values: CDR1 SQVTM, CDR2 ANQGSEA. Trimming left V 7 bases short and J 3 bases short, with 13 bases between. This CDR3 comprises 12 residues. CDR3 DNA: TGCAGCGGAAACGACTCAAACTACGAGCAGTACTTC. Encoded protein: CSGNDSNYEQYF.

The genes are TRBV2 and TRBJ1-1; D is uncertain. Germline V CDR1 and CDR2: SNHLY, FYNNEI. The CDR3 has 14 amino acids. V dropped 4 bases and J dropped 0 bases, with 9 bases sitting between them. The CDR3 loop reads CASSVGKLNTEAFF. DNA of the CDR3: TGTGCCAGCAGTGTGGGGAAATTGAACACTGAAGCTTTCTTT.

At least ten counts were recorded for this clonotype. The chain carries TRBV20-1 and TRBJ2-1, with 10 bases lining up with TRBD2. This CDR3 comprises 15 residues. Looked up from germline, CDR1 is DFQATT and CDR2 is SNEGSKA (reference sequence). V gave up 0 bases and J gave up 2 bases; unmatched junction bases: 1. CDR3 in amino acids: CSARDSGGTYNEQFF. CDR3 in DNA: TGCAGTGCTAGAGATAGCGGGGGGACCTACAATGAGCAGTTCTTC.

The chain carries TRBV20-1 and TRBJ1-1; the D is unclear. Germline CDR1 DFQATT, CDR2 SNEGSKA (reference sequence). The CDR3 is 15 residues long. As DNA, the CDR3 is TGCCGGTTTGGTGGGCGAAGGGTAGATACGGAGATGGCTTTCTTT. It specifies CRFGGRRVDTEMAFF.

This clonotype was seen a few times. This rearrangement joins TRBV7-9 to TRBJ2-7, with D unclear. CDR3 length: 11 residues. Trimming pared 5 bases from V and 6 bases from J, leaving 8 bases between. The germline gives CDR1 SEHNR, CDR2 FQNEAQ (reference sequence). The CDR3 sequence: CASSKKREQYF. In nucleotides, the CDR3 is TGTGCCAGCAGCAAAAAACGCGAGCAGTACTTC.

This clonotype was observed many times. The J gene is TRBJ1-6, the V gene TRBV25-1; no clear D. Trimming removed 6 bases from V and 3 bases from J, with 6 bases in between. CDR1 and CDR2 (germline): MGHDK, SYGVNS. This CDR3 region has 13 residues. In nucleotides, the CDR3 is TGTGCCAGCAGGGCAGGCTATAATTCACCCCTCCACTTT. Its translation: CASRAGYNSPLHF.

As regards this clonotype: Just one base apart from a much larger clone, this may be a read error. The rearrangement uses TRBV7-2 and TRBJ2-1; D ambiguous. The CDR3 runs 15 residues. Deletions cut 5 bases from V and 1 base from J, with 12 bases between. Germline-derived CDR1 and CDR2 are SGHTA and FQGNSA. CDR3 in DNA: TGTGCCAGCAGCCATGGAGTGAAGTCCTACAATGAGCAGTTCTTC. Protein product: CASSHGVKSYNEQFF.

The chain couples TRBV5-5 to TRBJ2-1; maybe TRBD2 (6 bases). CDR1 and CDR2 from the germline V gene are SGHKS and YYEKEE (reference sequence). Trimming pared 4 bases from V and 10 bases from J, leaving 15 bases between. This CDR3 spans 13 amino acids. The DNA of the CDR3 is TGTGCCAGCAGCCCTGTTACGGGAGCGGAGCAGTTCTTC. This codes for CASSPVTGAEQFF.

A few counts support this clonotype. V is TRBV7-2 and J is TRBJ2-1; weak D call: TRBD1 (6 bases). The CDR3 loop spans 17 amino acids. V lost 5 bases and J lost 2, with 19 bases in between. Germline CDR1 reads SGHTA; CDR2 reads FQGNSA. The CDR3 sequence is CASSRNRVGVTYNEQFF. In nucleotides, the CDR3 is TGTGCCAGCAGCAGAAACAGGGTAGGGGTTACCTACAATGAGCAGTTCTTC.

The chain links TRBV7-9 to TRBJ2-1, with 9 bases fitting TRBD2. CDR1 is SEHNR and CDR2 is FQNEAQ in the germline V gene (reference sequence). This CDR3 has 16 residues. V shed 3 bases, J shed 5 bases, and the junction held 8 bases outside the gene matches. The CDR3 DNA reads TGTGCCAGCAGCTTTTGGCCTAGCGGGGACCACAATGAGCAGTTCTTC. Its translation is CASSFWPSGDHNEQFF.

The J gene is TRBJ2-1, the V gene TRBV5-1, with 10 bases lining up with TRBD1. V gave up 2 bases and J gave up 4 bases; unmatched junction bases: 3. CDR3 length equals 15 residues. Germline V lookup: CDR1 SGHRS, CDR2 YFSETQ. CDR3 protein: CASSFDRGPYNEQFF. CDR3 nucleotide sequence: TGCGCCAGCAGCTTCGACAGGGGGCCATACAATGAGCAGTTCTTC.

At least ten counts were recorded for this clonotype. The junction departs from the called germline gene at one end, perhaps through a read error. The rearrangement joins TRBV28 to TRBJ1-4; D unresolved. The CDR3 consists of 13 residues. Germline assignment: CDR1 MDHEN and CDR2 SYDVKM. The CDR3 DNA follows: TGTGCCAGCGACGGCGGGCCACGACGGCCGCCTATCTGG. The encoded protein is CASDGGPRRPPIW.